The 2 T cell receptor beta chains below were found in one sample sequenced in a study of blood T cell repertoires in COVID-19. The repertoire was sequenced with immunoSEQ multiplex PCR; TCRdb's copy has only in-frame clones and lacks some. The table shows roughly 380,000 clones, with approximately 80% occurring only once. The sample consisted of peripheral blood. These receptors all come from a human donor with acute or convalescent COVID-19. The donor label of this sample is uncertain.

The chain is built from TRBV6-5 and TRBJ2-7; 8 bases agree with TRBD2. The germline gives CDR1 MNHEY, CDR2 SVGAGI. The CDR3 is made up of 15 amino acids. The junction had 10 bases not matched to a gene; V was cut back by 7 bases and J by 2 bases. CDR3 sequence (DNA): TGTGCCAGCATGCGTATAGCGGGATCTCCCTACGAGCAGTACTTC. Translation gives CASMRIAGSPYEQYF.

The V gene is TRBV28, the J gene TRBJ2-2, with a weak D call TRBD1 (6 bases). Looked up from germline, CDR1 is MDHEN and CDR2 is SYDVKM. Trimming left V 2 bases short and J 3 bases short, with 13 bases between. CDR3 size: 16 residues. In nucleotides, the CDR3 is TGTGCCAGCAGTTTACCTACCAGGGGAGACACCGGGGAGCTGTTTTTT. This codes for CASSLPTRGDTGELFF.